These 18 T cell receptor beta chains were sequenced from one sample in a study of cytomegalovirus exposure and HLA in healthy donors. Use of 60 Vbeta and 13 Jbeta primers characterized the PCR. Using immunoSEQ multiplex PCR, the repertoire was profiled, and TCRdb retains in-frame clones only, with some absent. The sample includes fewer than 200,000 clones, approximately 70% of them seen just once. Sequenced material: PBMCs. These receptor sequences come from a woman aged 25-40 years in good health and CMV-seronegative.

This clone was seen a handful of times. This chain joins TRBV5-1 and TRBJ1-3; possibly TRBD1 for D (5 bases). The CDR3 runs 15 residues. Trimming took off 3 bases at V and 0 bases at J, with 10 bases between the two ends. Germline CDR1 and CDR2: SGHRS and YFSETQ. The CDR3 here is CASSSQTVSGNTIYF. CDR3 bases: TGCGCCAGCAGCTCCCAGACAGTCTCTGGAAACACCATATATTTT.

The chain joins TRBV6-6 to TRBJ2-6; TRBD2 agrees at 7 bases. V was pared by 4 bases and J by 3 bases, with 0 bases of the junction left unmatched. Germline-derived CDR1 and CDR2 are MNHNY and SVGAGI (reference sequence). The CDR3 spans 14 residues. The CDR3 here is CASSSGGGANVLTF. The CDR3, as DNA: TGTGCCAGCAGTTCGGGGGGTGGGGCCAACGTCCTGACTTTC.

The CDR3 bases are TGCGCCAGCAGCCAAGATAGTGGGCTACCTGAGCAGTTCTTC. Translation gives CASSQDSGLPEQFF. The chain combines TRBV4-3 with TRBJ2-1, with unresolved D. Looked up from germline, CDR1 is LGHNA and CDR2 is YSLEER. This CDR3 has 14 residues. Trimming stripped 0 bases from V and 9 bases from J, with 12 bases between.

The chain joins TRBV11-1 to TRBJ1-3, with D hard to call. CDR1 and CDR2 (germline): SGHAT, FQDESV (reference sequence). This CDR3 is built from 14 residues. The V and J ends lost 5 bases and 0 bases respectively, with 8 bases between them. The DNA for the CDR3 is TGTGCCAGCAGCGTGGTCGGCTCTGGAAACACCATATATTTT. Translating it yields CASSVVGSGNTIYF.

The chain combines TRBV7-2 with TRBJ1-2, with 8 bases aligning to TRBD1. From germline, CDR1 is SGHTA and CDR2 FQGNSA. The ends lost 7 bases at V and 3 bases at J; junction bases unmatched: 7. CDR3 size: 14 residues. The DNA for the CDR3 is TGTGCCAGCAACTCAGGACAGGGAGACTATGGCTACACCTTC. Translation gives CASNSGQGDYGYTF.

The chain uses TRBV10-3 and TRBJ2-7; TRBD1 matches 8 bases. The CDR3 is made up of 15 amino acids. CDR1 and CDR2 from the germline V gene are ENHRY and SYGVKD. The J segment lost 1 base and the V segment lost 3 bases, leaving 5 bases of the junction unmatched. The CDR3 is CAISDTTGASYEQYF. The CDR3 coding sequence is TGTGCCATCAGTGACACGACAGGGGCATCCTACGAGCAGTACTTC.

The chain uses TRBV7-8 and TRBJ2-7, with D possibly being TRBD1 (5 bases). Germline-derived CDR1 and CDR2 are SGHVS and FQNEAQ. This CDR3 is built from 16 residues. The ends were cut back, 5 bases at V and 6 bases at J, with 23 bases in the middle. The CDR3 DNA reads TGTGCCAGCAGCCCCACTCACCAGGGTCCCCTAGGCGAGCAGTACTTC. Its translation: CASSPTHQGPLGEQYF.

This clone was seen just once. This sequence joins TRBV2 and TRBJ2-5; TRBD1 aligns across 7 bases. This CDR3 region has 13 residues. CDR1 SNHLY and CDR2 FYNNEI come from the germline V gene. With V trimmed by 8 bases and J by 4 bases, 7 bases remained unmatched. This CDR3 reads CASPRGPRETQYF. CDR3 DNA sequence: TGTGCCAGCCCGAGGGGGCCCCGAGAGACCCAGTACTTC.

V is TRBV5-1 and J is TRBJ1-1, with TRBD1 matching 12 bases. The CDR3 sequence is 17 residues long. CDR1 is SGHRS and CDR2 is YFSETQ in the germline V gene. V dropped 4 bases and J dropped 3; count of bases not matched to a gene: 10. This CDR3 reads CASSGGTGGFGHTEAFF. CDR3 bases: TGCGCCAGCAGCGGCGGGACAGGGGGCTTCGGGCACACTGAAGCTTTCTTT.

V is TRBV4-1 and J is TRBJ2-1, with D maybe TRBD1 (6 bases). The germline V and J ends were trimmed by 1 base and 0 bases, with 7 bases remaining between them. This CDR3 spans 15 amino acids. Germline CDR1 reads MGHRA; CDR2 reads YSYEKL. The CDR3 loop reads CASSQGGLSYNEQFF. CDR3 sequence (DNA): TGCGCCAGCAGCCAAGGGGGGCTCTCCTACAATGAGCAGTTCTTC.

This chain uses TRBV27 with TRBJ2-1, with 9 bases that match TRBD2. The CDR3 length is 16 residues. In germline, CDR1 is MNHEY, CDR2 SMNVEV (reference sequence). With 5 bases clipped from V and 4 bases from J, the junction kept 9 bases outside the gene matches. The CDR3, as DNA: TGTGCCAGCAGTCCCGCCCTAGCGGGGCTTTACAATGAGCAGTTCTTC. This codes for CASSPALAGLYNEQFF.

The chain recombines TRBV2 with TRBJ1-6; maybe TRBD1 (5 bases). V lost 10 bases and J lost 10, with 17 bases in between. Germline V gives CDR1 SNHLY, CDR2 FYNNEI. CDR3 length equals 13 residues. As DNA, the CDR3 is TGTGCCACTAGCATGGGGGGTGGCTCACCCCTCCACTTT. Its translation: CATSMGGGSPLHF.

The genes are TRBV6-5 and TRBJ1-2, with 7 bases fitting TRBD1. V dropped 0 bases and J dropped 2; count of bases not matched to a gene: 3. CDR1 and CDR2 from the germline V gene are MNHEY and SVGAGI. The CDR3 is 15 amino acids. The CDR3 is CASSYSATGNYGYTF. CDR3 DNA sequence: TGTGCCAGCAGTTACTCAGCGACAGGGAACTATGGCTACACCTTC.

This clone was seen more than once but under ten times. The V call is TRBV19, the J call TRBJ2-3; 8 nucleotides line up with TRBD2. V lost 3 bases and J lost 4; bases outside the gene matches: 9. The CDR3 length is 16 residues. Germline CDR1 is LNHDA and CDR2 is SQIVND (reference sequence). The CDR3, as DNA: TGTGCCAGTAGTATTACAGCGGGAGAAGGATCAGATACGCAGTATTTT. Protein: CASSITAGEGSDTQYF.

Worth noting for this clone: Different DNA sequences within this sample yield the same CDR3. This chain connects TRBV19 to TRBJ1-2; the match to TRBD1 covers 10 bases. The CDR3 spans 15 residues. V dropped 4 bases and J dropped 3; count of bases not matched to a gene: 5. CDR1 and CDR2 from the germline V gene are LNHDA and SQIVND (reference sequence). The CDR3 region has the DNA TGTGCCAGTAGTACCTACGGACAGGGGGACTATGGCTACACCTTC. This encodes CASSTYGQGDYGYTF.

This rearrangement joins TRBV2 to TRBJ1-2; a possible D gene is TRBD1 (6 bases). This CDR3 region has 13 residues. The V end was cut by 4 bases, the J end by 2 bases, with 8 bases between. The V gene's germline CDR1 is SNHLY and CDR2 FYNNEI. The CDR3 loop reads CASSGTVNYGYTF. CDR3 nucleotide sequence: TGTGCCAGCAGTGGGACAGTGAACTATGGCTACACCTTC.

The rearrangement uses TRBV25-1 and TRBJ2-5; D is possibly TRBD1 (6 bases). The better agreement between TRBJ2-7 and the DNA end casts doubt on the J call. Germline V CDR1 and CDR2: MGHDK, SYGVNS. The CDR3 totals 15 residues. This CDR3 is CASSEETGFLSEQYF. The CDR3 DNA follows: TGTGCCAGCAGTGAGGAGACAGGTTTTTTATCCGAGCAGTACTTC.

The chain links TRBV11-2 to TRBJ2-7; D not resolved. The CDR3 extends over 13 amino acids. Trimming cost V 1 base and J 0 bases, with 4 bases left between them. Germline values: CDR1 SGHAT, CDR2 FQNNGV. The CDR3 reads CASSLVHSYEQYF. The CDR3 DNA is TGTGCCAGCAGCTTAGTCCACTCCTACGAGCAGTACTTC.